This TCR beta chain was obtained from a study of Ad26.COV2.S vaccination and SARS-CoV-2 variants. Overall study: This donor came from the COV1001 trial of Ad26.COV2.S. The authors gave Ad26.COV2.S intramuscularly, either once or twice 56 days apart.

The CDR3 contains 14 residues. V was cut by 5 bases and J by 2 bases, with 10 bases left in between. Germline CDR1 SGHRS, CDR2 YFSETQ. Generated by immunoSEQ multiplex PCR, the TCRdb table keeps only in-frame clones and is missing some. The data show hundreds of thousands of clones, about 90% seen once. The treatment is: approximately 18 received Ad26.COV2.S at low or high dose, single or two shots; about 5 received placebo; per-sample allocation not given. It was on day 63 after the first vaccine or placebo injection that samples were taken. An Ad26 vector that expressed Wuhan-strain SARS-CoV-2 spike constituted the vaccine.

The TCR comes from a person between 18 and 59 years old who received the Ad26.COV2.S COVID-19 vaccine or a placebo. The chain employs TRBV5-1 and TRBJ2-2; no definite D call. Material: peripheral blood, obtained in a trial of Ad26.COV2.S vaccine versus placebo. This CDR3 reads CASRPDGNTGELFF. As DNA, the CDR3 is TGCGCCAGCAGACCGGACGGTAACACCGGGGAGCTGTTTTTT. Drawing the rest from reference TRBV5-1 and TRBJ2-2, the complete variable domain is KAGVTQTPRYLIKTRGQQVTLSCSPISGHRSVSWYQQTPGQGLQFLFEYFSETQRNKGNFPGRFSGRQFSNSRSEMNVSTLELGDSALYLCASRPDGNTGELFFGEGSRLTVL.